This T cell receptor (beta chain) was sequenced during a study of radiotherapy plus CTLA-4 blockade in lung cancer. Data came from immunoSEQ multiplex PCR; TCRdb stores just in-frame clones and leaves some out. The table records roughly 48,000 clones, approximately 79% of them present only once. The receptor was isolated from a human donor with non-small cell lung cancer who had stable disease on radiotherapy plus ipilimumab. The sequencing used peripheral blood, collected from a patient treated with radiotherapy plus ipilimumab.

The CDR3 nucleotides are TGTGCCAGCAACCCGGCCGGGACAACTTATCAGCCCCAGCATTTT. It yields the protein CASNPAGTTYQPQHF. This chain connects TRBV28 to TRBJ1-5; possibly TRBD1 for D (6 bases). From germline, CDR1 is MDHEN and CDR2 SYDVKM. This CDR3 comprises 15 residues. Between the trimmed V and J ends, which lost 7 bases and 5 bases, there was a span of 18 bases.